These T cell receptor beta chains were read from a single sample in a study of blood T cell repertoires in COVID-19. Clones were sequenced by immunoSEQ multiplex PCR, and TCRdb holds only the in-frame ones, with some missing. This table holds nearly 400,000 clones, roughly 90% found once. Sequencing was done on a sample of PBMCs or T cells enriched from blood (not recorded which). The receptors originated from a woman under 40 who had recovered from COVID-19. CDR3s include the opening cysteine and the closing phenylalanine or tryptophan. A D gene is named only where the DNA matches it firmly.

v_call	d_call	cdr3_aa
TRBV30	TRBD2	CAWSVLAGGLDTQYF
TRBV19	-	CASSITGHQETQYF
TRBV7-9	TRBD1	CASSLRQGEAFF
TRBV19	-	CASSIALAEETQYF
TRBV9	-	CASSGPGGVVDEQYF
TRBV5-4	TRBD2	CASSPRTSGSHNEQFF
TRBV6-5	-	CASSYSTEYTEAFF
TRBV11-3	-	CASSPDRTYNEQFF
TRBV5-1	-	CASSLVVDSYNEQFF
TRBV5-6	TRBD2	CASSLGLAKDEQFF
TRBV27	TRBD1	CASSSRDRGDGYGYTF
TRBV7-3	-	CASSPLGGNYGYTF
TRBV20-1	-	CSASPSRGYNEQFF
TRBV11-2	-	CASSLGPVGAPYEQYF